This T cell receptor beta chain was retrieved from a study of blood T cell repertoires in COVID-19 (TCRdb year 2020). For context, the study as a whole: Samples covering the acute and convalescent phases of COVID-19 were provided by collaborators in the United States, Italy and Spain. The prospective study material was composed of cDNA or gDNA derived from T cells, B-cell-depleted T cells, or PBMCs. Subjects who had been exposed to COVID-19, were actively infected with it, or had recovered from it provided the deeply sampled blood TCRbeta repertoires that made up the dataset. The repertoires were released in a freely available public database meant as a resource for research on the immune response to SARS-CoV-2. The samples were drawn from the first 160 participants of the ongoing ImmuneRACE study and from some 1,300 subjects provided by 6 global collaborators. Sample metadata almost always included a de-identified subject ID, COVID-19 status, age in years and sex. Where HLA class I and class II types were available, the types were taken from metadata supplied by the sample provider, not from assay-based typing. Overall study results and their limits: Clinical and demographic metadata were provided uncurated, with the amount varying by source and participant.

Collaborating institutions collected whole blood in K2EDTA tubes following their own protocols. For TCRbeta analysis, collaborators shipped samples as frozen whole blood, isolated PBMCs, or DNA extracted from either of those sample types. From the cysteine up to the phenylalanine, the CDR3 has a length of 13 residues. Solely the CDR3 DNA is kept, with 39 bases framed from the first base. Between the V and J ends, shortened by 11 bases and 1 base respectively, the junction contains 14 bases. CDR1 and CDR2 are read off the germline V gene as SNHLY and FYNNEI. TCRbeta CDR3 regions were amplified from genomic DNA by means of the immunoSEQ Assay, a bias-controlled multiplex PCR. The source study handled its data this way. Within the assay, amplification of reference gene primers was used to estimate how many nucleated cells each sample contained. To quantify the absolute abundance of each unique TCRbeta CDR3 rearrangement, sequence reads were collapsed and filtered. For each sample, productive Simpson clonality was calculated as the square root of Simpson's diversity index across productive rearrangements. Not all clones reach the TCRdb copy of this immuneACCESS table, which keeps in-frame sequences only. Checked studies attribute under half of the gap to unresolved V genes and leave the rest unexplained. That table is the source of V, J and clone size, and D and trimming were worked out from the DNA. This sample comprises around 95,000 clones, about 90% of them detected only once. The top ten constitute approximately 7.3% of the sample.

Concerning this clone itself: The antigen this receptor binds is unknown. Qualities for individual bases were not recorded, and no much larger clone is one base off.

The sequence was obtained from a man aged 30 to 45 in a cohort sampled during active COVID-19. Recombination linked TRBV2 to TRBJ1-2; the D gene remains uncertain. Material: peripheral blood. Here the CDR3 is given as CASRWQDNYGYTF. The DNA sequence is given as TGTGCCTCCCGCTGGCAGGATAACTATGGCTACACCTTC.